These 18 T cell receptor beta chains came from one sample sequenced in a study of blood T cell repertoires in COVID-19. Assay used: immunoSEQ multiplex PCR; TCRdb lists only in-frame clones, some missing. The sample yields 350,000 to 400,000 clones, 70% to 90% seen once. Sequencing was carried out using peripheral blood. Every receptor here comes from a woman aged 25 to 39 with COVID-19, enrolled during active disease.

V is TRBV3-1 (or the pseudogene TRBV3-2) and J is TRBJ2-2, with 8 nucleotides matching TRBD2. CDR1 is LGHDT and CDR2 is YNNKEL in the germline V gene (reference sequence). V shed 6 bases and J 1 base; nucleotides not matched to a gene: 10. The CDR3 is made up of 17 amino acids. The CDR3 sequence is CASSNRGGGRNTGELFF. CDR3 DNA sequence: TGTGCCAGCAGTAACCGGGGGGGCGGGCGGAACACCGGGGAGCTGTTTTTT.

The chain carries TRBV27 and TRBJ2-2, with D possibly matching TRBD2 (5 bases). CDR1 is MNHEY and CDR2 is SMNVEV in the germline V gene (reference sequence). The CDR3 covers 16 residues. Trimming shortened V by 3 bases and J by 1 base, and 12 bases separated the two germline ends. The CDR3 bases are TGTGCCAGCAGTTTGATCCCTAGCTGGAACACCGGGGAGCTGTTTTTT. Residues: CASSLIPSWNTGELFF.

A remark on this clone: Compared with germline, one end of the junction differs, possibly owing to a read error. This sequence joins TRBV5-6 and TRBJ1-2, with TRBD1 matching 9 bases. CDR1 and CDR2 (germline): SGHDT, YYEEEE. The CDR3 totals 12 residues. CDR3 in amino acids: CASSLNRGRESF. CDR3 bases: TGTGCCAGCAGCTTAAACAGGGGGCGCGAATCCTTC.

The gene calls are TRBV24-1 and TRBJ1-2; D gene unclear. The CDR3 loop spans 12 amino acids. Between the trimmed V and J ends, which lost 6 bases and 4 bases, there was a span of 8 bases. CDR1 and CDR2 from the germline V gene are KGHDR and SFDVKD. For the CDR3, the DNA is TGTGCCACCAGTTCGGGATCCTATGGCTACACCTTC. It yields the protein CATSSGSYGYTF.

The chain links TRBV18 to TRBJ1-2, with 11 bases lining up with TRBD1. Trimming at V came to 2 bases and at J to 5 bases, leaving 7 bases not matched to a gene. CDR3 length equals 16 residues. The germline V gene encodes CDR1 KGHSH and CDR2 LQKENI. CDR3 sequence: CASSPITGTGGYGYTF. The CDR3 DNA sequence: TGTGCCAGCTCACCAATTACCGGGACAGGGGGATATGGCTACACCTTC.

The rearrangement joins TRBV15 to TRBJ1-2; 10 positions agree with TRBD1. Germline CDR1 and CDR2: LNHNV and YYDKDF (reference sequence). This CDR3 has 18 residues. V lost 3 bases, J lost 4 bases, and 14 bases stayed unmatched. The CDR3 DNA reads as TGTGCCACCAGCAGCCCCTCAATCCGGGACAGGGGAACCTATGGCTACACCTTC. Protein: CATSSPSIRDRGTYGYTF.

This rearrangement joins TRBV28 to TRBJ2-5; tentative D call: TRBD1 (5 bases). The CDR3 sequence is 15 residues long. The V end was cut by 3 bases, the J end by 5 bases, with 16 bases between. Germline V gives CDR1 MDHEN, CDR2 SYDVKM. The CDR3: CASSFIGREGETQYF. CDR3 nucleotide sequence: TGTGCCAGCAGTTTCATCGGCAGGGAAGGGGAGACCCAGTACTTC. Combining the CDR3 with reference TRBV28 and TRBJ2-5 gives the whole variable domain DVKVTQSSRYLVKRTGEKVFLECVQDMDHENMFWYRQDPGLGLRLIYFSYDVKMKEKGDIPEGYSVSREKKERFSLILESASTNQTSMYLCASSFIGREGETQYFGPGTRLLVL.

In its sample, this clone was seen a few times. The chain is built from TRBV6-2 or TRBV6-3 and TRBJ2-1; D perhaps matches TRBD2 (6 bases). Germline CDR1 MNHEY, CDR2 SVGEGT. The CDR3 spans 16 residues. Trimming cost V 4 bases and J 2 bases, with 15 bases left between them. This CDR3 is CASSSGSGGPYNEQFF. The CDR3 coding sequence is TGTGCCAGCAGTTCCGGTAGCGGAGGGCCCTACAATGAGCAGTTCTTC.

This clone appeared a few times. The chain has TRBV19 and TRBJ1-3; D gene uncertain. The length of the CDR3 is 15 residues. The V gene lost 3 bases and the J gene lost 0 bases, with 9 bases spanning the gap. Germline lookup yields CDR1 LNHDA and CDR2 SQIVND (reference sequence). The chain's CDR3 is CASSIPRSSGNTIYF. In nucleotides, the CDR3 is TGTGCCAGTAGTATTCCCAGAAGCTCTGGAAACACCATATATTTT. Full variable domain (missing parts from reference TRBV19 and TRBJ1-3): DGGITQSPKYLFRKEGQNVTLSCEQNLNHDAMYWYRQDPGQGLRLIYYSQIVNDFQKGDIAEGYSVSREKKESFPLTVTSAQKNPTAFYLCASSIPRSSGNTIYFGEGSWLTVV.

This chain joins TRBV11-2 and TRBJ2-7; the D is unclear. V was shortened by 4 bases and J by 3 bases, with 7 bases between the two germline ends. The length of the CDR3 is 12 residues. Germline V lookup: CDR1 SGHAT, CDR2 FQNNGV. CDR3 DNA sequence: TGTGCCAGCAGCTCCCACAGCTACGAGCAGTACGTC. It specifies CASSSHSYEQYV.

The count of this clone is one. The chain has TRBV5-1 and TRBJ1-2; possible D gene TRBD1, 5 bases. V was pared by 0 bases and J by 2 bases, with 5 bases between. The germline CDR1 and CDR2 sequences are SGHRS and YFSETQ. The CDR3 extends over 13 amino acids. CDR3 residues: CASSLDRNYGYTF. In DNA form, the CDR3 reads TGCGCCAGCAGCTTGGACAGGAACTATGGCTACACCTTC.

V usage is TRBV7-6 and J usage is TRBJ2-3; D call uncertain. V was clipped by 0 bases and J by 5 bases, with 12 bases between them. The CDR3 covers 15 residues. In germline, CDR1 is SGHVS, CDR2 FNYEAQ. In DNA, the CDR3 is TGTGCCAGCAGCTTAGCGCCCAGGCAAGGAGATACGCAGTATTTT. Translating gives CASSLAPRQGDTQYF.

The chain links TRBV27 to TRBJ2-1; weak D call: TRBD2 (6 bases). CDR1 MNHEY and CDR2 SMNVEV come from the germline V gene (reference sequence). CDR3 length equals 12 residues. The V and J ends lost 3 bases and 9 bases respectively, with 9 bases between them. CDR3 region: CASSFFGGEQFF. The CDR3 bases are TGTGCCAGCAGTTTTTTCGGGGGTGAGCAGTTCTTC.

This clone was picked up one time. The chain carries TRBV11-3 and TRBJ2-5, with 7 bases lining up with TRBD2. The V gene end was trimmed by 5 bases and the J gene end by 1 base; junction bases not matched to a gene: 13. The CDR3 has 17 residues. Germline V gene sequence: CDR1 SGHNT, CDR2 YENEEA. CDR3 sequence: CASSPRRGGGTQETQYF. The CDR3 nucleotides are TGTGCCAGCAGCCCCAGGCGGGGCGGGGGTACCCAAGAGACCCAGTACTTC.

This chain uses TRBV29-1 with TRBJ2-7, with 8 nucleotides matching TRBD1. The CDR3 covers 12 residues. The J segment lost 7 bases and the V segment lost 7 bases, leaving 9 bases of the junction unmatched. From germline, CDR1 is SQVTM and CDR2 ANQGSEA. The CDR3 protein is CSAGQAMGEQYF. In DNA, the CDR3 is TGCAGCGCGGGACAGGCTATGGGGGAGCAGTACTTC.

The J gene is TRBJ2-3, the V gene TRBV5-4; no reliable D call. The CDR3 spans 16 residues. The germline CDR1 and CDR2 sequences are SGHNT and YYREEE (reference sequence). The ends were cut back, 0 bases at V and 4 bases at J, with 15 bases in the middle. The CDR3 DNA sequence: TGTGCCAGCAGCTTGGATCCGGGTGCTAGACCAGATACGCAGTATTTT. Its protein is CASSLDPGARPDTQYF.

The chain is built from TRBV5-1 and TRBJ2-5, with a possible D match to TRBD2 (5 bases). This CDR3 has 15 amino acids. Germline V CDR1 and CDR2: SGHRS, YFSETQ. Between the trimmed V and J ends, which lost 0 bases and 5 bases, there was a span of 14 bases. This CDR3 is CASSLDRGIGETQYF. The DNA for the CDR3 is TGCGCCAGCAGCTTGGATCGGGGTATAGGGGAGACCCAGTACTTC.

V gene TRBV12-5 combines with J gene TRBJ2-5, with 11 bases matching TRBD2. The CDR3 consists of 15 residues. Germline loops: CDR1 LGHNT, CDR2 FRNRAP. Germline trimming cut 9 bases from V and 2 bases from J; bases unmatched to any gene: 8. CDR3 coding DNA: TGTGCTAGCATGCCGGGACTAGCGGATCAAGAGACCCAGTACTTC. Its protein product is CASMPGLADQETQYF.